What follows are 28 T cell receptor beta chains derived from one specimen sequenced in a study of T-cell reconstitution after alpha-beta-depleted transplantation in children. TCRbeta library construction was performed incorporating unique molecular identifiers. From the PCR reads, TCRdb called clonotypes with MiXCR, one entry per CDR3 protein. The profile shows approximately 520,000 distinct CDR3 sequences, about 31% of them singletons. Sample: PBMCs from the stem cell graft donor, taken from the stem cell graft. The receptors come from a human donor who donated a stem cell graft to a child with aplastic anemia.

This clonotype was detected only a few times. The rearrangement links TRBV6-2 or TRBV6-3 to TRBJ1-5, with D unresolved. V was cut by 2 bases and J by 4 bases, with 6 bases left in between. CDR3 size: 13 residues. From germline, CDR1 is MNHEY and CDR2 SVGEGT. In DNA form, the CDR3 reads TGTGCCAGCAGTTACGGGATGAATCAGCCCCAGCATTTT. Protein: CASSYGMNQPQHF.

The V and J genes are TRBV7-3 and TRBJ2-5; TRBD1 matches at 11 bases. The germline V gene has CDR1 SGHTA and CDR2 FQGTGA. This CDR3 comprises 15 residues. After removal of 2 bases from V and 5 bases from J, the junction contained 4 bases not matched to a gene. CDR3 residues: CASSLGTGGLETQYF. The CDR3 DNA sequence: TGTGCCAGCAGCTTAGGGACAGGGGGTCTTGAGACCCAGTACTTC.

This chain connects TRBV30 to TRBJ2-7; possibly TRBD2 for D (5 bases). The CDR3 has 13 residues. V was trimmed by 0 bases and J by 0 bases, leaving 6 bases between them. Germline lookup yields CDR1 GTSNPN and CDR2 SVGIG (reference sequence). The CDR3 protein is CAWSVGSSYEQYV. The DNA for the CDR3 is TGTGCCTGGAGTGTAGGGAGCTCCTACGAGCAGTACGTC.

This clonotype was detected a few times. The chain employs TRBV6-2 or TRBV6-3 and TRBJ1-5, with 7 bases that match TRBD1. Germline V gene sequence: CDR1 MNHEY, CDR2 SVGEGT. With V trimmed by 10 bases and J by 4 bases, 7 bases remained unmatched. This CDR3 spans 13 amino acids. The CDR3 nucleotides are TGTGCCACAGAGGGACAGTTGAATCAGCCCCAGCATTTT. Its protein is CATEGQLNQPQHF.

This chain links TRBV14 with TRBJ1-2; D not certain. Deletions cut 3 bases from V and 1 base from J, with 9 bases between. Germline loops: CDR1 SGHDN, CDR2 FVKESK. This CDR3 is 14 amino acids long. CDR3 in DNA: TGTGCCAGCAGCCATCTGAACAATAACTATGGCTACACCTTC. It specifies CASSHLNNNYGYTF.

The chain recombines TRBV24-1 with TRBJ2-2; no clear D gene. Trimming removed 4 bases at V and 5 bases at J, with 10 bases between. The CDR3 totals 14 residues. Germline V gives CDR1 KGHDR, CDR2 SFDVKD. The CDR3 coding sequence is TGTGCCACCAGTGACGGGCTAAGAACCGGGGAGCTGTTTTTT. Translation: CATSDGLRTGELFF.

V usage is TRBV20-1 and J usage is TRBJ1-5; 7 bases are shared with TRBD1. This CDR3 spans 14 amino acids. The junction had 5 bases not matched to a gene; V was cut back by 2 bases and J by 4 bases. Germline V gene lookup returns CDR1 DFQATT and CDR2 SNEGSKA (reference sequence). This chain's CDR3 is CSARPGQSNQPQHF. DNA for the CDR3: TGCAGTGCTAGACCGGGACAGTCAAATCAGCCCCAGCATTTT.

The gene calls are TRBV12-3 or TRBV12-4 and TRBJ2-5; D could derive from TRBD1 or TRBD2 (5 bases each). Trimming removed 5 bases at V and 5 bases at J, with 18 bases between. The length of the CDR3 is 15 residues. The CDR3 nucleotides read TGTGCCAGCAGTCCAGGGTTGGGGAGAGGGGAGACCCAGTACTTC. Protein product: CASSPGLGRGETQYF.

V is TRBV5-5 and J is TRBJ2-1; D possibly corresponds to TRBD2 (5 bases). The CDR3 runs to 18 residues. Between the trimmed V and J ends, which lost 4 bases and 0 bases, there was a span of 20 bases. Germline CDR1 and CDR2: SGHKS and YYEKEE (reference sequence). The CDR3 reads CASSENDASPSSYNEQFF. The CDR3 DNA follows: TGTGCCAGCAGCGAGAACGACGCTAGCCCTAGCTCCTACAATGAGCAGTTCTTC.

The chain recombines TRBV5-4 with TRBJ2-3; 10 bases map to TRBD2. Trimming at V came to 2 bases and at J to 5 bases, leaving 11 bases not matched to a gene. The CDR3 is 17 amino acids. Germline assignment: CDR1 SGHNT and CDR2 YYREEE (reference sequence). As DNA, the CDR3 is TGTGCCAGCAGCTTCCCAGCGGGAGGGCCTATTGGAGATACGCAGTATTTT. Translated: CASSFPAGGPIGDTQYF.

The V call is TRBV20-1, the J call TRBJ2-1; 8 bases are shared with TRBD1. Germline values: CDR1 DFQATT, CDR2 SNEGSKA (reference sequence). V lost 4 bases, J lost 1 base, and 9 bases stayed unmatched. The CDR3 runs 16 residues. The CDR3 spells CSATVRQGSSYNEQFF. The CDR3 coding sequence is TGCAGTGCTACAGTGAGACAGGGGAGTTCCTACAATGAGCAGTTCTTC.

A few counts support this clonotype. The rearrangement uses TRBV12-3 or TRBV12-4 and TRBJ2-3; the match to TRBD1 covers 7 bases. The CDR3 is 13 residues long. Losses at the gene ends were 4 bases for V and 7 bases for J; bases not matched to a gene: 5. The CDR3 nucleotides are TGTGCCAGCAGTTCAGGGGGTCGGCATACGCAGTATTTT. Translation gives CASSSGGRHTQYF.

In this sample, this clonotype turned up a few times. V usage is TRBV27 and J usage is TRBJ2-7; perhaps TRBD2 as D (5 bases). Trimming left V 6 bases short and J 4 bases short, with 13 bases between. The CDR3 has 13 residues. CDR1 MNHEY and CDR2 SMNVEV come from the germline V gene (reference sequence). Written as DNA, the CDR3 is TGTGCCAGCAGCCAAGGACCGGGGTACGAGCAGTACGTC. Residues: CASSQGPGYEQYV.

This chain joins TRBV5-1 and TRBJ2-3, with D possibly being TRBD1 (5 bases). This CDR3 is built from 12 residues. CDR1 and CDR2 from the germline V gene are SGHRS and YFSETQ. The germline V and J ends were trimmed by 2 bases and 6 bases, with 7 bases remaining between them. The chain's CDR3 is CASSLQVDTQYF. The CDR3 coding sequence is TGCGCCAGCAGCTTACAGGTGGATACGCAGTATTTT.

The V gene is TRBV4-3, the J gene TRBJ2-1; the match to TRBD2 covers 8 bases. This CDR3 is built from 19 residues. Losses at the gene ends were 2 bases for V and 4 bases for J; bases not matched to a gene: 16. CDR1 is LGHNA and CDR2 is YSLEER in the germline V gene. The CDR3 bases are TGCGCCAGCAGCCAATTTGGGGGTATTAGCGGGGCCCTATACAATGAGCAGTTCTTC. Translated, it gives CASSQFGGISGALYNEQFF.

The CDR3 region is CATRKEGVGETQYF. DNA of the CDR3: TGTGCCACCAGGAAGGAGGGCGTAGGTGAGACCCAGTACTTC. The chain uses TRBV15 and TRBJ2-5; D is possibly TRBD2 (6 bases). The CDR3 is made up of 14 amino acids. V gave up 6 bases and J gave up 5 bases, with 16 bases separating them. The germline gives CDR1 LNHNV, CDR2 YYDKDF (reference sequence).

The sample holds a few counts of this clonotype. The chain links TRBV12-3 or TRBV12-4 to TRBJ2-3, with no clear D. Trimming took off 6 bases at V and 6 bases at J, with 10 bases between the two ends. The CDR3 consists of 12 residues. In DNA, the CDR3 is TGTGCCAGCAGCGCCCCGAGGGATACGCAGTATTTT. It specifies CASSAPRDTQYF.

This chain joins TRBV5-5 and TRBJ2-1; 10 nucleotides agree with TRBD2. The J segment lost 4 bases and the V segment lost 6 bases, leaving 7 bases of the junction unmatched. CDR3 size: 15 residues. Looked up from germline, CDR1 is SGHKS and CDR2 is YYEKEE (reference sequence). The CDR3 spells CASTFGLADYNEQFF. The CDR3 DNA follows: TGTGCCAGCACCTTTGGACTAGCGGATTACAATGAGCAGTTCTTC.

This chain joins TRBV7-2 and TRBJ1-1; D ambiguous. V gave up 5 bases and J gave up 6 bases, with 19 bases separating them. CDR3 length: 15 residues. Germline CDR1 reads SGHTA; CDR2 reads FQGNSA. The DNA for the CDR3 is TGTGCCAGCAGCCCGGCCTTGGCGCGCCAATCTGAAGCTTTCTTT. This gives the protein CASSPALARQSEAFF.

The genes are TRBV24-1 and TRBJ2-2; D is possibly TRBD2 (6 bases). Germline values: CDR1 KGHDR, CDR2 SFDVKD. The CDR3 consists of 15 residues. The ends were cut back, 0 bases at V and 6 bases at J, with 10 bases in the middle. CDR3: CATSDLSREAGELFF. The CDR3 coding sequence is TGTGCCACCAGTGATTTGTCCAGGGAGGCCGGGGAGCTGTTTTTT.

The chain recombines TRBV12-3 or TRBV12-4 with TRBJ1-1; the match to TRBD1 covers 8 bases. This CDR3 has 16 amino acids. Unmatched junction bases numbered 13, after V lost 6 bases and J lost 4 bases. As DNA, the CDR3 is TGTGCCAGCAGACGCCACAGGGGGGCCCAGGGCACTGAAGCTTTCTTT. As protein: CASRRHRGAQGTEAFF.

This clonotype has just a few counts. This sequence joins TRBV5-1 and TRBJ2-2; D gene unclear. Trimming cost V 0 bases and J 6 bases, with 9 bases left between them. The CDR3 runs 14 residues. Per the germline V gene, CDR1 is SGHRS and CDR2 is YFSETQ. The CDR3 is CASSLVLEAGELFF. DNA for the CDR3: TGCGCCAGCAGCTTGGTCCTAGAAGCCGGGGAGCTGTTTTTT.

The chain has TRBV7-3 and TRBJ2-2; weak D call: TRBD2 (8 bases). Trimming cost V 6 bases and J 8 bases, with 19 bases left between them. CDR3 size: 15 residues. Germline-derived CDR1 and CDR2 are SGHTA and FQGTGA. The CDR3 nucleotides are TGTGCCAGCAGAGCGGGAGCAGGGGGATCGGGGGAGCTGTTTTTT. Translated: CASRAGAGGSGELFF.

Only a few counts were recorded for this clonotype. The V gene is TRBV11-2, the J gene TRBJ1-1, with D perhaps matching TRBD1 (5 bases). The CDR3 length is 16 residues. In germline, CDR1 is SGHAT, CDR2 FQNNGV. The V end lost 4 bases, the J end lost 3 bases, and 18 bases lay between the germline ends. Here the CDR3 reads CASSSPGDVGHTEAFF. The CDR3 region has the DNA TGTGCCAGCAGCTCACCCGGGGACGTTGGGCACACTGAAGCTTTCTTT.

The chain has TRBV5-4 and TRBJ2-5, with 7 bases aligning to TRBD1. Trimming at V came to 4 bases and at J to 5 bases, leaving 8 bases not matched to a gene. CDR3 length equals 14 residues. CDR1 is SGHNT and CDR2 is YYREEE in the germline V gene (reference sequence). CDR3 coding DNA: TGTGCCAGCAGCCTCCCAGGGGGTCGGGAGACCCAGTACTTC. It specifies CASSLPGGRETQYF.

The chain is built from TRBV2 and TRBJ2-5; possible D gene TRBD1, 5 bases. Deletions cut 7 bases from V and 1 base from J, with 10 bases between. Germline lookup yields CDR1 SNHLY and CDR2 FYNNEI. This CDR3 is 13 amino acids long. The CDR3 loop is CASTLGLQETQYF. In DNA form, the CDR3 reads TGTGCCAGCACCCTGGGGCTCCAAGAGACCCAGTACTTC.

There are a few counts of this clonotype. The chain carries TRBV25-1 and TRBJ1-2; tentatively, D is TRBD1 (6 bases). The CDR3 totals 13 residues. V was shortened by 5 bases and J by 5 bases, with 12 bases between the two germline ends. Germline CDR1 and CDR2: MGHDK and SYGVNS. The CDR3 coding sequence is TGTGCCAGCAGTCGGGGGGCTGGGTATGGCTACACCTTC. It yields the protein CASSRGAGYGYTF.

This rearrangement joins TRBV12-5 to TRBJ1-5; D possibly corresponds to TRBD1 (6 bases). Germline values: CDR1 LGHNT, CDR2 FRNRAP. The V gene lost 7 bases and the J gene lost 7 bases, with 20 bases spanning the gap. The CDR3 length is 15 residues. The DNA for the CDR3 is TGTGCTAGTGCCGCCGGGGGGCAGGTCGGACAGCCCCAGCATTTT. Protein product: CASAAGGQVGQPQHF.